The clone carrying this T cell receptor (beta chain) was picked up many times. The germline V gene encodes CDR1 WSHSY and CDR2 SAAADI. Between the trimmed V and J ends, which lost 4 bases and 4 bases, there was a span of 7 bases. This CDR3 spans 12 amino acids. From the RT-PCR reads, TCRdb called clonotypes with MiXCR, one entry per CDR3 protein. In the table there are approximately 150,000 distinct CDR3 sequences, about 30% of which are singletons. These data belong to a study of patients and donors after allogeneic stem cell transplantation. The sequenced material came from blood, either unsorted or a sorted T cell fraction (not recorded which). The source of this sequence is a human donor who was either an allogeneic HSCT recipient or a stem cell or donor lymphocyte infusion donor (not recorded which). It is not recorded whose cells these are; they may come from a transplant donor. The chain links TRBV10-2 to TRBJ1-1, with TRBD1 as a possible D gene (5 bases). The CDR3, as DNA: TGCGCCAGCAGTGGGGGCGGCACTGAAGCTTTCTTT. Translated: CASSGGGTEAFF.